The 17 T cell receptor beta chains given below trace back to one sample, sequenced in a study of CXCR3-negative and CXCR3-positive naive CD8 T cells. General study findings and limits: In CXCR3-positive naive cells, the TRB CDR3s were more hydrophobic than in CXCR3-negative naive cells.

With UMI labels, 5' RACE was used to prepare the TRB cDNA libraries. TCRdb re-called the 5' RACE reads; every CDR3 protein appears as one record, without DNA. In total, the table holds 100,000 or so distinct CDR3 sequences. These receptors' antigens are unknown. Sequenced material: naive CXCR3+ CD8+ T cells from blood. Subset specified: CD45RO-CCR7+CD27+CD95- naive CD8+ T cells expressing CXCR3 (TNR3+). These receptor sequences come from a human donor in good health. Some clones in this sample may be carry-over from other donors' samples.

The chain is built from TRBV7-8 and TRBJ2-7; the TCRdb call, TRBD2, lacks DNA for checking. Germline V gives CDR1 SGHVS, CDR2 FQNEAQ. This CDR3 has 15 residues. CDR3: CASSILAGASYEQYF. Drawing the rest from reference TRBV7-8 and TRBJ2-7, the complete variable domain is GAGVSQSPRYKVAKRGQDVALRCDPISGHVSLFWYQQALGQGPEFLTYFQNEAQLDKSGLPSDRFFAERPEGSVSTLKIQRTQQEDSAVYLCASSILAGASYEQYFGPGTRLTVT.

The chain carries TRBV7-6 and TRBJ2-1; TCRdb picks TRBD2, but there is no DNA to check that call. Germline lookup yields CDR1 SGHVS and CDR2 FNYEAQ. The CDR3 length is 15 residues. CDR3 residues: CASSPGPLPYNEQFF.

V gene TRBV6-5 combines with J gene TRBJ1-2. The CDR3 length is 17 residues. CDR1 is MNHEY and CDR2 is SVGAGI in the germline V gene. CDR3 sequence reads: CASSYSYIAGPNYGYTF.

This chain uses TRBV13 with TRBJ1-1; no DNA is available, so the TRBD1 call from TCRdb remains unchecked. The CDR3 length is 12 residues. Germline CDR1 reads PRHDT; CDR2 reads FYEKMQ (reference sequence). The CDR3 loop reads CASSPGETEAFF.

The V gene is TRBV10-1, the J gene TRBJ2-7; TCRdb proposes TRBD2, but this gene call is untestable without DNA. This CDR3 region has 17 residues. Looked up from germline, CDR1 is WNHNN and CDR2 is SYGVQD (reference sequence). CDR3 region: CASSDRNSGSIWYEQYF.

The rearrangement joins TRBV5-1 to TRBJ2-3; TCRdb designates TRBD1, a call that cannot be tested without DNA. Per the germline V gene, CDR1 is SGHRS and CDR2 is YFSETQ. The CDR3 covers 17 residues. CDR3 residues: CASSLARDVDSTDTQYF.

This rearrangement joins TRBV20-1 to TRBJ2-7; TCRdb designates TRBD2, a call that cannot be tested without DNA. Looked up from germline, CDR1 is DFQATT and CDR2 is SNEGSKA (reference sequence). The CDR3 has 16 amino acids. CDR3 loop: CSARDNSGRAFPEQYF.

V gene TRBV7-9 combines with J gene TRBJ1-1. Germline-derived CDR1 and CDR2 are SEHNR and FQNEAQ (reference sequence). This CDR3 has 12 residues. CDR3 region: CAIETHSAEAFF.

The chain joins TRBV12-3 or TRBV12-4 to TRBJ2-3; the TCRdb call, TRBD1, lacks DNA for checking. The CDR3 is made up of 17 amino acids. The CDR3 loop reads CASSFYWDGGNTDTQYF.

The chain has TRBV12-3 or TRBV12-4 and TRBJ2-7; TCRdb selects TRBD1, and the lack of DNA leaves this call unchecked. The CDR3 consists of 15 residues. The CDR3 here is CASSLSGQGVYEQYF.

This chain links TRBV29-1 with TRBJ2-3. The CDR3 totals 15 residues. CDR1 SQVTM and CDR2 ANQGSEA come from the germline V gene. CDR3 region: CSVDGGVQSTDTQYF.

This CDR3 is CASSFPRSDTQYF. V usage is TRBV7-6 and J usage is TRBJ2-3. Germline assignment: CDR1 SGHVS and CDR2 FNYEAQ. This CDR3 contains 13 residues.

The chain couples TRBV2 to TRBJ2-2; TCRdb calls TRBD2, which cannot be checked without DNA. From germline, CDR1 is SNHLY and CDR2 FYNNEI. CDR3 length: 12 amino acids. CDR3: CASGWRVGELFF.

This chain's CDR3 is CASSPQTLQGPGREQYF. The chain recombines TRBV28 with TRBJ2-7; TCRdb names TRBD2, which stays unverified in the absence of DNA. Germline V gene lookup returns CDR1 MDHEN and CDR2 SYDVKM. The CDR3 spans 17 residues.

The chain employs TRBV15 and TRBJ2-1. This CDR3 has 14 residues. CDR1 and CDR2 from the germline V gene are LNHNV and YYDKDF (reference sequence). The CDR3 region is CATSREGPYNEQFF.

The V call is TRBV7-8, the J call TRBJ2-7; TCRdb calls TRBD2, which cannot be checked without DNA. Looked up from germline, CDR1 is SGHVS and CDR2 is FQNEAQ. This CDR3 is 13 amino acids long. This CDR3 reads CASSGGYSYEQYF.

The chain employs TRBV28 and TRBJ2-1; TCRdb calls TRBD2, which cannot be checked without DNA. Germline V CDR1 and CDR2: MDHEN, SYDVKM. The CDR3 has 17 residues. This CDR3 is CASSILPTSGIYNEQFF.